This T cell receptor beta chain was observed in a study of sequential checkpoint blockade in melanoma. Method: immunoSEQ multiplex PCR; TCRdb's copy keeps in-frame clones and lacks some. The sample holds fewer than 25,000 clones, roughly 76% seen once. As for treatment: randomized to nivolumab then ipilimumab (arm A) or the reverse (arm B). J gave up 0 bases and V 5 bases, and 6 bases lay outside the gene matches. CDR3 length: 15 residues. Germline V lookup: CDR1 SEHNR, CDR2 FQNEAQ (reference sequence). This TCR came from a human donor with melanoma. The input for sequencing was CD8+ T cells sorted from blood (inferred from file names), taken from a patient given nivolumab and ipilimumab in sequence. This chain uses TRBV7-9 with TRBJ1-1, with 7 bases that match TRBD1. CDR3 residues: CASSRDSYMNTEAFF. CDR3 coding DNA: TGTGCCAGCAGCCGGGACAGCTACATGAACACTGAAGCTTTCTTT.